This TCR beta chain comes out of a study of cytomegalovirus exposure and HLA in healthy donors. V trimming: 3 bases; J trimming: 14 bases; junction bases outside the gene matches: 7. Germline V gene data show CDR1 as ENHRY and CDR2 as SYGVKD. The CDR3 sequence is 12 residues long. Although they were nominally healthy when sampled, donors likely had unrecorded immune exposures. Study-level results: What a later analysis showed was that several of the most significant clusters appeared linked to common viral pathogens. The authors later found HLA-associated TCR beta chains more clonally expanded than equally common others. Segments of the TCR beta V type were, in most cases, productive about 87% or about 30% of the time in an earlier analysis.

Vbeta (60) and Jbeta (13) primers were used in the PCR. Sequenced by immunoSEQ multiplex PCR; TCRdb stores in-frame clones only, minus some. The table has 95,000 to 150,000 clones, roughly 78% seen once. Comments on this clone: What it binds is unknown.

Sequenced input: PBMCs. This chain uses TRBV10-3 with TRBJ1-2; 9 bases fit TRBD1. The clonotype comes from a man under 40 in good health and CMV-seropositive. CDR3 region: CAISDTGGPGTF. CDR3 sequence (DNA): TGTGCCATCAGTGACACAGGGGGCCCTGGGACCTTC.